This T cell receptor (beta chain) was retrieved from a study of blood T cell repertoires in COVID-19. Study summary: Both acute and convalescent COVID-19 samples were obtained from the United States, Italy and Spain. PBMCs, B-cell-depleted T cells, or T cells provided the cDNA or gDNA that made up the material.

The CDR3 length is 14 residues. From germline, CDR1 is SGHTA and CDR2 FQGNSA. The J segment lost 12 bases and the V segment lost 5 bases, leaving 7 bases of the junction unmatched. Original methodology: Estimated nucleated cell counts came from reference gene primer amplification. The table came from immunoSEQ multiplex PCR; TCRdb's copy has only in-frame clones and leaves some out. V, J and clone size were drawn from that table, and D and trimming were deduced from the DNA. In the table there are 95,000 to 150,000 clones, 82% of which are singletons. Material: peripheral blood. This clonotype was sampled from a woman in her sixties or seventies with acute or convalescent COVID-19. This chain connects TRBV7-2 to TRBJ2-1, with TRBD2 matching over 13 bases. The CDR3 region has the DNA TGTGCCAGCAGCCAACAAAGGACTAGCGGGGGGCAGTTCTTC. Translating gives CASSQQRTSGGQFF.